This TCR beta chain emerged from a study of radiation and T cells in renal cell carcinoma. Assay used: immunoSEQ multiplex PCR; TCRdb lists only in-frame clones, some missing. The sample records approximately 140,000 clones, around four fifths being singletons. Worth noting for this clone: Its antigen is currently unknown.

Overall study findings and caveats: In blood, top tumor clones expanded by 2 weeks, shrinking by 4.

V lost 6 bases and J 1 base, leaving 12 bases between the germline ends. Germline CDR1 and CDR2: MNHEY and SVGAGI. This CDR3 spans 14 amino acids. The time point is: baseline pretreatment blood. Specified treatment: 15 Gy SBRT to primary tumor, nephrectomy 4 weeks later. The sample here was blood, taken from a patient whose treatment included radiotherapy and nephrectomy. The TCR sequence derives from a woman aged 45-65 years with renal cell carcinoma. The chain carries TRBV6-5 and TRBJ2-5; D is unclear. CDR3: CASSLTPTQETQYF. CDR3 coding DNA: TGTGCCAGCAGCCTGACCCCCACCCAAGAGACCCAGTACTTC.